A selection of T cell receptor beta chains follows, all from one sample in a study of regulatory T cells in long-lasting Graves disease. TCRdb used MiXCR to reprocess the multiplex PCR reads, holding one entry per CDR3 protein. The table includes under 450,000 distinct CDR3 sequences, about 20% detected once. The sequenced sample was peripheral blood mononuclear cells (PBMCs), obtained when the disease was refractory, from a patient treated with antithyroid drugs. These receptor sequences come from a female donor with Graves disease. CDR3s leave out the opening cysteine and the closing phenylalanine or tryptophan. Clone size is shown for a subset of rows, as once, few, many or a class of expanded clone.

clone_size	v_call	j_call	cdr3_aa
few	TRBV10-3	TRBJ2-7	AISESEIYEQY
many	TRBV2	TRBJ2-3	ASSRGSTDTQY
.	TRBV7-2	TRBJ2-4	ASSFRQGNSNIQY
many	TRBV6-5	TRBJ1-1	ASSSRDREGSTEAF
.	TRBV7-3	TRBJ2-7	ASSLKFRLGHYEQY
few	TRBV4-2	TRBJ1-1	ASSQDPASNTEAF
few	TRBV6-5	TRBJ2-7	ASSYCPGDYEQY
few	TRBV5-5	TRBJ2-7	ASSLGGEEQY
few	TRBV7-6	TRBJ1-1	ASSLAIGQSNTEAF
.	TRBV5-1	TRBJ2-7	ASSPQLGDLPAYEQY
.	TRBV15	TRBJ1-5	ATSRGRGRSNQPQH
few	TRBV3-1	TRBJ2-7	ASSLMVSGTYEQY
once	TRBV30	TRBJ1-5	AWSGKTGGNQPQH
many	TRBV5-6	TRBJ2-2	ASSLGSNTGELF
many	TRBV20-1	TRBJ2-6	SARMTSGRAPGANVLT
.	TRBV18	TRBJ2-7	ASSPSYGSFYEQY
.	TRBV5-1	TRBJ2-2	ASSATSGSITGELF
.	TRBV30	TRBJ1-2	AWSVAGYGYT
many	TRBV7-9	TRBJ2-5	ASSRDSSSETQY
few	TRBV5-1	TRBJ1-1	ASSSRPRTGGASGTEAF
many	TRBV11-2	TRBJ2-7	ASSLIQGYEQY
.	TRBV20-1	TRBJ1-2	SARDYRDYGYT
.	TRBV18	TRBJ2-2	ASSHSVSTGELF
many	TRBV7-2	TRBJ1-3	ASSLGLALGSSGNTIY
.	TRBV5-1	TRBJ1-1	ASGTGASNTEAF
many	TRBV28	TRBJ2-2	ASSIAGQQGIGELF